These T cell receptor beta chains were read from a single sample in a study of OX40 agonist ivuxolimab in advanced cancers. The assay was immunoSEQ multiplex PCR, and TCRdb's table has in-frame clones only and misses some. The profile shows 37,000 or so clones, roughly 80% of them singletons. Specimen: CD4+ or CD8+ T cells sorted from blood, collected in a trial of the OX40 agonist ivuxolimab. These receptors came from an adult with an advanced solid tumor such as melanoma, head and neck, liver or kidney cancer. Each CDR3 is given with its conserved first and last residue. Fields, in order: V gene, clone size, D gene, J gene, CDR3 DNA, CDR3 protein. D genes are given only for firm matches. Clone size is stated in some rows and not others, as once, few, many or a class when expanded.

>TRBV5-6|-|TRBD2|TRBJ2-3
TGTGCCAGCAACCTAGCGGGGGGAGGGTCAGATACGCAGTATTTT
CASNLAGGGSDTQYF
>TRBV14|-|-|TRBJ2-1
TGTGCCAGCAGCAGAAGCGGGAATGAGCAGTTCTTC
CASSRSGNEQFF
>TRBV5-4|-|TRBD2|TRBJ2-3
TGTGCCAGCAGCTTGGAGGGCGGGGGGGCAACAGATACGCAGTATTTT
CASSLEGGGATDTQYF
>TRBV18|-|-|TRBJ2-5
TGTGCCAGCTCACCACGAGGACAAGAGACCCAGTACTTC
CASSPRGQETQYF
>TRBV6-1|-|TRBD2|TRBJ2-1
TGTGCCAGCAGTGGGGGATTCTGGACTAGCGGGAGGGCCAGGAATGAGCAGTTCTTC
CASSGGFWTSGRARNEQFF
>TRBV2|-|-|TRBJ2-4
TGTGCCAGCAGTGCCTATGGGGGAGCGAATAAAAACATTCAGTACTTC
CASSAYGGANKNIQYF
>TRBV7-8|-|-|TRBJ2-1
TGTGCCAGCAGTCCCGGACCCTCCTACAATGAGCAGTTCTTC
CASSPGPSYNEQFF
>TRBV19|-|TRBD1|TRBJ2-2
TGTGCCAGTAGTAGGGGACAGGTCAACACCGGGGAGCTGTTTTTT
CASSRGQVNTGELFF
>TRBV10-3|-|TRBD1|TRBJ1-3
TGTGCCACCAAGCCCGGGACAGGGGCTACCTCTGGAAACACCATATATTTT
CATKPGTGATSGNTIYF
>TRBV27|-|-|TRBJ1-6
TGTGCCAGCAGTTTATCTCGGGCCTCACCCCTCCACTTT
CASSLSRASPLHF
>TRBV14|-|-|TRBJ2-1
TGTGCCAGCAGCCAAGAGCCCACCAATGAGCAGTTCTTC
CASSQEPTNEQFF
>TRBV6-6|few|-|TRBJ2-2
TGTGCCAGCAGGCCACAGGGCACCGGGGAGCTGTTTTTT
CASRPQGTGELFF
>TRBV30|-|-|TRBJ2-3
TGTGCCTGGAGTGTAGGCGGGACAGATACGCAGTATTTT
CAWSVGGTDTQYF
>TRBV6-5|-|-|TRBJ2-7
TGTGCCAGCAGGAGGGAGTCCGAGCAGTACTTC
CASRRESEQYF
>TRBV7-9|-|TRBD1|TRBJ1-1
TGTGCCAGCAGCCCCAGGGACAGAGGAAACACTGAAGCTTTCTTT
CASSPRDRGNTEAFF
>TRBV19|-|TRBD1|TRBJ2-3
TGTGCCAGTAGCCCCCTGACCGGACAGGGCGATACGCAGTATTTT
CASSPLTGQGDTQYF
>TRBV28|-|-|TRBJ1-5
TGTGCCAGCAGTTCGCAGGGAACGCCCCAGCATTTT
CASSSQGTPQHF
>TRBV6-4|-|-|TRBJ1-5
TGTGCCAGCAGTGACTACGATCAGCCCCAGCATTTT
CASSDYDQPQHF
>TRBV19|-|TRBD1|TRBJ1-5
TGTGCCAGTAGTCAGGGGGCGAATCAGCCCCAGCATTTT
CASSQGANQPQHF
>TRBV5-1|-|-|TRBJ2-2
TGCGCCAGCAGCTTAAGGGGTTTAACGACCGGGGAGCTGTTTTTT
CASSLRGLTTGELFF
>TRBV5-5|-|TRBD1|TRBJ1-2
TGTGCCAGCAGCTCCCAGGGGGTAAACTATGGCTACACCTTC
CASSSQGVNYGYTF
>TRBV5-5|once|-|TRBJ2-3
TGTGCCAGCAGCCACCGAGGGTCGGATCCCACAGATACGCAGTATTTT
CASSHRGSDPTDTQYF
>TRBV19|-|-|TRBJ1-3
TGTGCCAGTACTCCACCGGGGGCACTTGGAAACACCATATATTTT
CASTPPGALGNTIYF
>TRBV6-1|-|-|TRBJ1-2
TGTGCCAGCAGGGGGGGAGGGGAGATGAATGGCTACACCTTC
CASRGGGEMNGYTF
>TRBV19|-|TRBD2|TRBJ2-1
TGTGCCAGTAGTATCTCGGCGGGAGGAACGTTGGATGAGCAGTTCTTC
CASSISAGGTLDEQFF
>TRBV5-1|once|-|TRBJ2-2
TGCGCCAGCAGCTTGGTGCAGATGAACACCGGGGAGCTGTTTTTT
CASSLVQMNTGELFF
>TRBV4-1|once|TRBD2|TRBJ2-1
TGCGCCAGTAGCGTCCGGGGGGAGTCCTACAATGAGCAGTTCTTC
CASSVRGESYNEQFF
>TRBV9|-|TRBD2|TRBJ2-7
TGTGCCAGCAGCCCCCGGCTAGCGGGGTCCTACGAGCAGTACTTC
CASSPRLAGSYEQYF
>TRBV12-2|-|-|TRBJ1-2
TGTGCAAGTCGCTCACTCCGACAGGGAGCTTTCTTATATGGCTACACCTTC
CASRSLRQGAFLYGYTF
>TRBV11-2|-|-|TRBJ1-6
TGTGCCAGCAGCTTAAGGGAGCAGACCCTCCACTTT
CASSLREQTLHF
>TRBV6-1|-|TRBD1|TRBJ1-2
TGTGCCAGCAGTGAAGAGGCAGGGGGCGCGATCTATGGCTACACCTTC
CASSEEAGGAIYGYTF
>TRBV15|-|TRBD2|TRBJ2-1
TGTGCCACCAGCAGAGGGCTAGCAAGCGGGAGATCTGAGCAGTTCTTC
CATSRGLASGRSEQFF
>TRBV11-2|-|-|TRBJ2-7
TGTGCCAGCAGCTTGGCTCCCGGGTCCCTGGGCTCCTACGAGCAGTACTTC
CASSLAPGSLGSYEQYF
>TRBV10-1|-|-|TRBJ2-1
TGCGCCAGCAGTGAGTCGCCAGGGGCGGATGAGCAGTTCTTC
CASSESPGADEQFF
>TRBV4-1|-|-|TRBJ2-5
TGCGCCAGCAGCCAAGATGTGAAGCAAGAGACCCAGTACTTC
CASSQDVKQETQYF
>TRBV6-5|-|TRBD1|TRBJ2-4
TGTGCCAGCAGTACAGGGGAACGGCAGTACTTC
CASSTGERQYF
>TRBV7-3|-|-|TRBJ2-1
TGTGCCAGCAGCTTAAGTTACTACTCAAATGAGCAGTTCTTC
CASSLSYYSNEQFF
>TRBV4-2|-|TRBD2|TRBJ2-3
TGTGCCAGCAGCCAAGGCGGGGGTAGCACAGATACGCAGTATTTT
CASSQGGGSTDTQYF
>TRBV6-1|-|-|TRBJ1-4
TGTGCCAGCAGTGAGGCAGGGGCCTCTAATGAAAAACTGTTTTTT
CASSEAGASNEKLFF
>TRBV19|-|TRBD2|TRBJ2-7
TGTGCCAGTGCGGGGGTTCGCTACGAGCAGTACTTC
CASAGVRYEQYF
>TRBV4-1|few|TRBD1|TRBJ1-2
TGCGCCAGCAGCCAAGGACAGGGACAATATGGCTACACCTTC
CASSQGQGQYGYTF
>TRBV19|-|-|TRBJ2-1
TGTGCCAGGACCTCGCGGGTGGATGAGCAGTTCTTC
CARTSRVDEQFF